The T cell receptor beta chain under discussion was sequenced for a study of T cells after yellow fever vaccination. TCRdb re-analysed the 5' RACE reads in MiXCR, keeping a single row per CDR3 protein. The sample holds 20,000 to 25,000 distinct CDR3 sequences, approximately 3.5% seen once. Germline V gene data show CDR1 as SGHNT and CDR2 as YYREEE (reference sequence). V was cut by 0 bases and J by 2 bases, with 6 bases left in between. The CDR3 sequence is 14 residues long. The table lists this clonotype with many counts. The rearrangement links TRBV5-4 to TRBJ2-4, with D perhaps TRBD1 or TRBD2 (5 bases each). The starting material was PBMCs, either bulk or a sorted T-cell subset (CD4+, CD8+, memory, or dextramer-sorted; not recorded which), obtained around 45 days after the first yellow fever vaccination. The receptor's source is a young man who received the YFV17D yellow fever vaccine. DNA for the CDR3: TGTGCCAGCAGCTTGGGGGGGTCCAAAAACATTCAGTACTTC. It translates to CASSLGGSKNIQYF.